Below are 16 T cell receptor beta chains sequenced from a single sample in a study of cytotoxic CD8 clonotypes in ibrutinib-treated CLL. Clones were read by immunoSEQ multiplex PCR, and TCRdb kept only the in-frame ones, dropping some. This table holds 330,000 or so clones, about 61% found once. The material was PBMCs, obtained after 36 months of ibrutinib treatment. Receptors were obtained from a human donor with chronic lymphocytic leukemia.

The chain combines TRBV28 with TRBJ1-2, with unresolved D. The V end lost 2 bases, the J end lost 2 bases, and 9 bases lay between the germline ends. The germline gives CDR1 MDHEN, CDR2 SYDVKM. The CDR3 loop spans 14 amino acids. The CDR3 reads CASSLRGGNYGYTF. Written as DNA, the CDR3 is TGTGCCAGCAGTTTAAGAGGAGGGAACTATGGCTACACCTTC.

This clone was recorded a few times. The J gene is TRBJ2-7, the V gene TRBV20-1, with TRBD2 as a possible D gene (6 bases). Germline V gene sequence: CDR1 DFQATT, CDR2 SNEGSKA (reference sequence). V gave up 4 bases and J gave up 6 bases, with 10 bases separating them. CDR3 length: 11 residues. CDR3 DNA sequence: TGCAGTGCTACCCTAGCGTCCGAGCAGTACTTC. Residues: CSATLASEQYF.

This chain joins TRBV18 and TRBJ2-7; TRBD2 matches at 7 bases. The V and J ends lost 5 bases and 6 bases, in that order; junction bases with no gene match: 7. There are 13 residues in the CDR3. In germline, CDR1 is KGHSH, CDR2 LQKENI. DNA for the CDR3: TGTGCCAGCTCAGGGGACTACCTGACCGAGCAGTACTTC. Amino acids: CASSGDYLTEQYF.

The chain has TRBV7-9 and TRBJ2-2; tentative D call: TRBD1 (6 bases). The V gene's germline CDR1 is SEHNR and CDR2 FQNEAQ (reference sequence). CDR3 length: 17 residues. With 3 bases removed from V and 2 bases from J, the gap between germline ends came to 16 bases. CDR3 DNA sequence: TGTGCCAGCAGCTTGGTCGCGGACAGTACCAACACCGGGGAGCTGTTTTTT. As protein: CASSLVADSTNTGELFF.

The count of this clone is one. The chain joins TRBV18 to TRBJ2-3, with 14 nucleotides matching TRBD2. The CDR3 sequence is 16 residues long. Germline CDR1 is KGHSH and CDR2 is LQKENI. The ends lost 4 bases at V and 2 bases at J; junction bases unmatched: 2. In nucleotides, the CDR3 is TGTGCCAGCTCACAGACTAGCGGGAGGGCCACAGATACGCAGTATTTT. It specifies CASSQTSGRATDTQYF. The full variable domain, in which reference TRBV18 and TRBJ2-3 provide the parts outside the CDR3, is NAGVMQNPRHLVRRRGQEARLRCSPMKGHSHVYWYRQLPEEGLKFMVYLQKENIIDESGMPKERFSAEFPKEGPSILRIQQVVRGDSAAYFCASSQTSGRATDTQYFGPGTRLTVL.

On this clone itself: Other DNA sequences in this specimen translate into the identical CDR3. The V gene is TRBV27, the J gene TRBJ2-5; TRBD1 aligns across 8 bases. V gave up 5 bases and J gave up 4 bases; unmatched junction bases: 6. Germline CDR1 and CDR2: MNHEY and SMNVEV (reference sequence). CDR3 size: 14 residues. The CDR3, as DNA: TGTGCCAGCAGTCTCCGGGACAGGAGAGAGACCCAGTACTTC. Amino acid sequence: CASSLRDRRETQYF.

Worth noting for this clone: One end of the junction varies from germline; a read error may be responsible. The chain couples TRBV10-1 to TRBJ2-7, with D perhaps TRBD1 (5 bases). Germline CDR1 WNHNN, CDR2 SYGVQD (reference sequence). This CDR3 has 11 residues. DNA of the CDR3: TGCGCCAGCAGTGATGGGGCCAAGGGATTCTTC. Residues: CASSDGAKGFF.

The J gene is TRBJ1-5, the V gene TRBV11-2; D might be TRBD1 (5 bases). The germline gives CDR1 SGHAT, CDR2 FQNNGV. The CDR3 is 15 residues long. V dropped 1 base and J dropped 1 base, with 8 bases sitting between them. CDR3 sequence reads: CASSLGAGSNQPQHF. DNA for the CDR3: TGTGCCAGCAGCTTAGGAGCAGGGAGCAATCAGCCCCAGCATTTT. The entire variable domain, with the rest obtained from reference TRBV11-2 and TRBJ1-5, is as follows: EAGVAQSPRYKIIEKRQSVAFWCNPISGHATLYWYQQILGQGPKLLIQFQNNGVVDDSQLPKDRFSAERLKGVDSTLKIQPAKLEDSAVYLCASSLGAGSNQPQHFGDGTRLSIL.

The CDR3 sequence is CASSLTDSTVYEQYF. In DNA form, the CDR3 reads TGCGCCAGCAGCCTCACGGACAGTACCGTCTACGAGCAGTACTTC. The chain is built from TRBV4-3 and TRBJ2-7; possibly TRBD1 for D (6 bases). CDR3 length equals 15 residues. Germline CDR1 LGHNA, CDR2 YSLEER. V lost 4 bases and J lost 3, with 16 bases in between.

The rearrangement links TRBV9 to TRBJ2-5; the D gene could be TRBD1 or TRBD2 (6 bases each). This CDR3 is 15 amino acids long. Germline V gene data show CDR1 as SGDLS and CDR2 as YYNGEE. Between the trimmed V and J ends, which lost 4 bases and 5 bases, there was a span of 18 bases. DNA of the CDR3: TGTGCCAGCAGCTTTACGCCGGGGGCCTACGAGACCCAGTACTTC. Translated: CASSFTPGAYETQYF.

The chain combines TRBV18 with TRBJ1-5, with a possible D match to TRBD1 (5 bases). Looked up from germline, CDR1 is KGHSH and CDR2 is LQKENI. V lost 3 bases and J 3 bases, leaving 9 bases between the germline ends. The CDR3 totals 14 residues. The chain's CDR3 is CASSPGLSNQPQHF. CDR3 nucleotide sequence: TGTGCCAGCTCACCGGGACTTTCCAATCAGCCCCAGCATTTT.

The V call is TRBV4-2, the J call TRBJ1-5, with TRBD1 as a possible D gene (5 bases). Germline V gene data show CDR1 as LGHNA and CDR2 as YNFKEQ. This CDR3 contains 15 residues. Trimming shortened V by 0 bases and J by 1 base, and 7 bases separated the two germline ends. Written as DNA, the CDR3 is TGTGCCAGCAGCCAAGAATCAGGGAGCAATCAGCCCCAGCATTTT. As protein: CASSQESGSNQPQHF.

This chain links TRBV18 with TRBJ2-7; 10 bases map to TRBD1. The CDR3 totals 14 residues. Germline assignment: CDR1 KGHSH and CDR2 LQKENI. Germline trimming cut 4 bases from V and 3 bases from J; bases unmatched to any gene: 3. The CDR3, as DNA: TGTGCCAGCTCACACTGGGACAGGGGCTACGAGCAGTACTTC. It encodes CASSHWDRGYEQYF. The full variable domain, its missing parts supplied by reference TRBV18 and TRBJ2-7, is NAGVMQNPRHLVRRRGQEARLRCSPMKGHSHVYWYRQLPEEGLKFMVYLQKENIIDESGMPKERFSAEFPKEGPSILRIQQVVRGDSAAYFCASSHWDRGYEQYFGPGTRLTVT.

For the CDR3, the DNA is TGCGCCAGCAGCCAAGAAGCGCCCCGGGGCACAGATACGCAGTATTTT. Protein: CASSQEAPRGTDTQYF. This chain links TRBV4-3 with TRBJ2-3; D gene uncertain. Between the trimmed V and J ends, which lost 0 bases and 1 base, there was a span of 11 bases. Germline CDR1 reads LGHNA; CDR2 reads YSLEER. The CDR3 has 16 amino acids.

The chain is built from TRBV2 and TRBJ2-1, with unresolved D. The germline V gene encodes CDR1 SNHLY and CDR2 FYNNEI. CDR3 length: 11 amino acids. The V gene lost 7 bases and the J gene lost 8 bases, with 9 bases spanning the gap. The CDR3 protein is CASMEAYEQFF. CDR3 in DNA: TGTGCCAGCATGGAAGCGTATGAGCAGTTCTTC.

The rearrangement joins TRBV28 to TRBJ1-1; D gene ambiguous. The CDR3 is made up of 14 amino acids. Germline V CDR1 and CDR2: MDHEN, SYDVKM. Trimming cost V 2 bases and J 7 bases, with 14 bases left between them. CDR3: CASSLRPPTGEAFF. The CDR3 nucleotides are TGTGCCAGCAGTTTACGACCCCCCACGGGTGAAGCTTTCTTT.